These 31 T cell receptor beta chains came from one sample sequenced in a study of blood T cell repertoires in COVID-19. Repertoires were generated with immunoSEQ multiplex PCR, while TCRdb's copy carries only in-frame clones and drops some. Here the sample spans some 230,000 clones, roughly 84% being singletons. Input material: peripheral blood. These receptors originate from a woman in her forties or fifties with acute or convalescent COVID-19.

This rearrangement joins TRBV28 to TRBJ1-2, with D unclear. V was pared by 2 bases and J by 4 bases, with 11 bases between. This CDR3 comprises 14 residues. The germline V gene has CDR1 MDHEN and CDR2 SYDVKM. CDR3 nucleotides: TGTGCCAGCAGTTTAGGTGTCGGGGTCTATGGCTACACCTTC. It is translated as CASSLGVGVYGYTF.

This clone was found a few times. The chain joins TRBV5-5 to TRBJ1-1; unclear D gene. V was pared by 1 base and J by 4 bases, with 17 bases between. The CDR3 runs 16 residues. Germline V gene data show CDR1 as SGHKS and CDR2 as YYEKEE (reference sequence). The CDR3 loop is CASSLRIGLISTEAFF. The CDR3 bases are TGTGCCAGCAGCTTGCGTATAGGACTAATTAGCACTGAAGCTTTCTTT.

This clone showed up just a few times. The chain combines TRBV28 with TRBJ1-1, with D possibly TRBD1 on 6 matching bases. V lost 6 bases and J 4 bases, leaving 12 bases between the germline ends. There are 13 residues in the CDR3. Per the germline V gene, CDR1 is MDHEN and CDR2 is SYDVKM. In nucleotides, the CDR3 is TGTGCCAGCAGCGTAGTAGGGGGCACTGAAGCTTTCTTT. Translating gives CASSVVGGTEAFF.

With regard to this clone: One end of the junction fails to match germline, which may point to a read error. The chain has TRBV7-7 and TRBJ2-5; the match to TRBD1 covers 8 bases. Germline V gene data show CDR1 as SSHAT and CDR2 as FNYEAQ (reference sequence). The CDR3 is made up of 15 amino acids. The CDR3 DNA sequence: TGTGCTAGCAGCTTAGCCGGACAGGGTTTAGAGACCCAGTACTTC. Translated, it gives CASSLAGQGLETQYF.

The chain recombines TRBV9 with TRBJ2-2; tentative D call: TRBD2 (5 bases). Looked up from germline, CDR1 is SGDLS and CDR2 is YYNGEE. The CDR3 runs 16 residues. V was pared by 0 bases and J by 1 base, with 10 bases between. The CDR3 bases are TGTGCCAGCAGCGTAGCGGGGATGGGGAACACCGGGGAGCTGTTTTTT. It encodes CASSVAGMGNTGELFF.

This rearrangement joins TRBV3-1 (or the pseudogene TRBV3-2) to TRBJ2-2, with D hard to call. The CDR3 totals 15 residues. Trimming stripped 0 bases from V and 4 bases from J, with 9 bases between. Germline values: CDR1 LGHDT, CDR2 YNNKEL (reference sequence). The CDR3 sequence is CASSQDFRSTGELFF. The CDR3 bases are TGTGCCAGCAGCCAAGATTTCCGTAGCACCGGGGAGCTGTTTTTT.

The chain carries TRBV4-3 and TRBJ2-1, with a weak D call TRBD2 (6 bases). CDR3 length: 15 amino acids. CDR1 is LGHNA and CDR2 is YSLEER in the germline V gene. V was pared by 1 base and J by 7 bases, with 14 bases between. The CDR3 DNA follows: TGCGCCAGCAGCCAAGTTAGCCTAGCGTTGAATGAGCAGTTCTTC. This translates into CASSQVSLALNEQFF.

The table lists this clone with many counts. The chain joins TRBV30 to TRBJ1-1; D remains ambiguous. V lost 1 base and J lost 4, with 16 bases in between. Germline V lookup: CDR1 GTSNPN, CDR2 SVGIG (reference sequence). The CDR3 has 15 amino acids. The CDR3 sequence: CAWSGSKAGGTEAFF. In nucleotides, the CDR3 is TGTGCCTGGAGTGGAAGTAAGGCGGGTGGCACTGAAGCTTTCTTT.

This clone was recorded once. J is TRBJ2-2 and V is TRBV7-2, with 11 bases matching TRBD2. V shed 0 bases and J 2 bases; nucleotides not matched to a gene: 2. The CDR3 spans 17 residues. The V gene's germline CDR1 is SGHTA and CDR2 FQGNSA. Here the CDR3 reads CASSLAGTSGNTGELFF. Written as DNA, the CDR3 is TGTGCCAGCAGCTTAGCCGGGACTAGCGGAAACACCGGGGAGCTGTTTTTT.

This chain's CDR3 is CASSLGQGAYEQYF. CDR3 nucleotides: TGTGCCAGCAGCTTAGGGCAGGGGGCGTACGAGCAGTACTTC. V gene TRBV7-8 combines with J gene TRBJ2-7; 8 bases fit TRBD1. The V and J ends lost 1 base and 4 bases, in that order; junction bases with no gene match: 3. This CDR3 is built from 14 residues. Germline CDR1 is SGHVS and CDR2 is FQNEAQ.

V usage is TRBV5-6 and J usage is TRBJ1-2, with 9 positions matching TRBD1. Germline V gives CDR1 SGHDT, CDR2 YYEEEE. CDR3 length equals 17 residues. Trimming took 4 bases from V and 3 from J; bases not matched to a gene: 13. CDR3 residues: CASSPFRDREYHYGYTF. In DNA form, the CDR3 reads TGTGCCAGCAGCCCATTCAGGGACAGGGAGTATCACTATGGCTACACCTTC.

V and J are TRBV5-1 and TRBJ2-1; 8 nucleotides align to TRBD2. Germline V gene sequence: CDR1 SGHRS, CDR2 YFSETQ. The CDR3 is 15 amino acids. Trimming took 4 bases from V and 7 from J; bases not matched to a gene: 10. CDR3 amino acids: CASSRAGGLKNEQFF. CDR3 sequence (DNA): TGCGCCAGCAGCCGCGCGGGAGGTTTAAAAAATGAGCAGTTCTTC.

The rearrangement uses TRBV19 and TRBJ1-1; a weak D match, TRBD1 (6 bases). This CDR3 has 13 amino acids. CDR1 LNHDA and CDR2 SQIVND come from the germline V gene (reference sequence). Trimming removed 3 bases from V and 8 bases from J, with 13 bases in between. DNA of the CDR3: TGTGCCAGTAGTATCTTACAGGGAGAAGAAGCTTTCTTT. It is translated as CASSILQGEEAFF.

This chain connects TRBV7-3 to TRBJ2-3; 9 bases are a match to TRBD2. This CDR3 has 13 residues. The V gene end was trimmed by 6 bases and the J gene end by 8 bases; junction bases not matched to a gene: 6. The germline CDR1 and CDR2 sequences are SGHTA and FQGTGA. CDR3 sequence reads: CASRQGRGGTQYF. Here the CDR3 DNA reads TGTGCCAGCAGACAGGGGCGGGGGGGTACGCAGTATTTT. The whole variable domain, filled in from reference TRBV7-3 and TRBJ2-3, reads GAGVSQTPSNKVTEKGKYVELRCDPISGHTALYWYRQSLGQGPEFLIYFQGTGAADDSGLPNDRFFAVRPEGSVSTLKIQRTERGDSAVYLCASRQGRGGTQYFGPGTRLTVL.

CDR3 bases: TGTGCCAGCAGTTGGGGACAACTGAACACCGGGGAGCTGTTTTTT. Its protein is CASSWGQLNTGELFF. The V call is TRBV28, the J call TRBJ2-2; tentative D call: TRBD1 (6 bases). Germline CDR1 and CDR2: MDHEN and SYDVKM. The CDR3 is 15 amino acids. Trimming removed 4 bases at V and 1 base at J, with 10 bases between.

The chain combines TRBV28 with TRBJ1-5; perhaps TRBD1 as D (6 bases). The germline gives CDR1 MDHEN, CDR2 SYDVKM. CDR3 length equals 16 residues. Trimming pared 4 bases from V and 1 base from J, leaving 14 bases between. This CDR3 reads CASSSLVGASNQPQHF. The CDR3 DNA is TGTGCCAGCAGTTCCCTGGTGGGGGCAAGCAATCAGCCCCAGCATTTT.

The rearrangement uses TRBV27 and TRBJ1-4; TRBD1 might be the D (5 bases). The CDR3 has 12 amino acids. Germline V CDR1 and CDR2: MNHEY, SMNVEV (reference sequence). Deletions cut 5 bases from V and 8 bases from J, with 9 bases between. The CDR3 DNA follows: TGTGCCAGCAGTAACTCAGGGGAAAAACTGTTTTTT. Translating it yields CASSNSGEKLFF.

This clone turned up a few times. The chain joins TRBV5-6 to TRBJ2-3; 10 nucleotides align to TRBD2. Trimming removed 4 bases from V and 6 bases from J; junction bases left unmatched: 11. There are 16 residues in the CDR3. Germline assignment: CDR1 SGHDT and CDR2 YYEEEE. CDR3 sequence reads: CASSPGLAGVGDTQYF. CDR3 DNA: TGTGCCAGCAGCCCCGGGCTAGCGGGAGTAGGTGATACGCAGTATTTT.

This clone has a count of ten or more. J is TRBJ2-7 and V is TRBV9; weak D call: TRBD2 (6 bases). CDR1 and CDR2 (germline): SGDLS, YYNGEE. The ends were cut back, 3 bases at V and 3 bases at J, with 16 bases in the middle. The CDR3 has 15 amino acids. The DNA for the CDR3 is TGTGCCAGCAGCGCCGGCGGCGGGGTGGTCTACGAGCAGTACTTC. Translating it yields CASSAGGGVVYEQYF.

The V call is TRBV3-1 (or the pseudogene TRBV3-2), the J call TRBJ2-5; tentative D call: TRBD2 (5 bases). Per the germline V gene, CDR1 is LGHDT and CDR2 is YNNKEL (reference sequence). This CDR3 has 15 amino acids. V was cut by 0 bases and J by 2 bases, with 10 bases left in between. This CDR3 reads CASSQDVLAQETQYF. CDR3 sequence (DNA): TGTGCCAGCAGCCAAGACGTTCTAGCTCAAGAGACCCAGTACTTC.

J is TRBJ1-2 and V is TRBV5-1; tentatively, D is TRBD1 (5 bases). The CDR3 runs 13 residues. Germline V gives CDR1 SGHRS, CDR2 YFSETQ. V dropped 0 bases and J dropped 6 bases, with 9 bases sitting between them. CDR3 residues: CASSLGAGNGYTF. DNA for the CDR3: TGCGCCAGCAGCTTGGGAGCAGGGAATGGCTACACCTTC.

The V call is TRBV4-1, the J call TRBJ1-6; unclear D gene. Germline V CDR1 and CDR2: MGHRA, YSYEKL. V shed 1 base and J shed 6 bases, with 16 bases lying between them. This CDR3 spans 17 amino acids. CDR3: CASSQGRLGVLNSPLHF. The CDR3 DNA follows: TGCGCCAGCAGCCAAGGTCGCCTCGGGGTTCTTAATTCACCCCTCCACTTT.

In DNA form, the CDR3 reads TGTGCCAGCAGTTTCGGAGTCCCTGGAAACACCATATATTTT. It specifies CASSFGVPGNTIYF. The chain couples TRBV27 to TRBJ1-3; D gene ambiguous. The CDR3 is made up of 14 amino acids. Trimming removed 3 bases at V and 2 bases at J, with 8 bases between. Germline-derived CDR1 and CDR2 are MNHEY and SMNVEV (reference sequence).

The J gene is TRBJ2-1, the V gene TRBV6-6; 9 nucleotides align to TRBD1. The germline V gene has CDR1 MNHNY and CDR2 SVGAGI (reference sequence). V shed 5 bases and J 4 bases; nucleotides not matched to a gene: 9. This CDR3 has 16 amino acids. The CDR3 bases are TGTGCCAGCAGTCAAGGCGGGACAGGGCAATACAATGAGCAGTTCTTC. Translating gives CASSQGGTGQYNEQFF.

J is TRBJ2-7 and V is TRBV7-9; 12 bases line up with TRBD2. Per the germline V gene, CDR1 is SEHNR and CDR2 is FQNEAQ (reference sequence). This CDR3 contains 16 residues. The V segment lost 6 bases and the J segment 4 bases; nucleotides outside the gene matches: 10. The CDR3 sequence: CASSHPTSGSAYEQYF. The DNA for the CDR3 is TGTGCCAGCAGTCACCCGACTAGCGGGAGTGCTTACGAGCAGTACTTC.

The rearrangement uses TRBV3-1 (or the pseudogene TRBV3-2) and TRBJ2-1, with TRBD2 matching over 16 bases. This CDR3 comprises 17 residues. From germline, CDR1 is LGHDT and CDR2 YNNKEL (reference sequence). V shed 4 bases and J 8 bases; nucleotides not matched to a gene: 8. CDR3 bases: TGTGCCAGCAGCCCTACGGGACTAGCGGGGGGGCTTGATGAGCAGTTCTTC. This encodes CASSPTGLAGGLDEQFF.

The rearrangement joins TRBV9 to TRBJ1-3, with 10 bases that match TRBD1. The V and J ends lost 4 bases and 5 bases, in that order; junction bases with no gene match: 9. Looked up from germline, CDR1 is SGDLS and CDR2 is YYNGEE. The CDR3 runs 16 residues. The CDR3 DNA sequence: TGTGCCAGCAGCCCTTATGACAGGGGGCTTAGAAACACCATATATTTT. Translating it yields CASSPYDRGLRNTIYF.

The chain carries TRBV9 and TRBJ2-5; D may be TRBD2 (7 bases). The CDR3 extends over 14 amino acids. V lost 7 bases to trimming and J lost 5 bases, with 18 bases between them. The germline gives CDR1 SGDLS, CDR2 YYNGEE. Here the CDR3 DNA reads TGTGCCAGCTCCCTGGGGGGGCTTTGGGAGACCCAGTACTTC. This translates into CASSLGGLWETQYF.

The rearrangement links TRBV6-6 to TRBJ1-2; 10 positions agree with TRBD1. With V trimmed by 7 bases and J by 3 bases, 5 bases remained unmatched. Germline V gives CDR1 MNHNY, CDR2 SVGAGI (reference sequence). The CDR3 runs to 14 residues. CDR3 amino acids: CASKGQGRYYGYTF. CDR3 bases: TGTGCCAGCAAGGGACAGGGGCGCTACTATGGCTACACCTTC.

The gene calls are TRBV4-2 and TRBJ2-3; tentatively, D is TRBD2 (6 bases). Trimming removed 5 bases from V and 0 bases from J, with 12 bases in between. CDR3 length: 15 amino acids. The germline gives CDR1 LGHNA, CDR2 YNFKEQ. In DNA, the CDR3 is TGTGCCAGCAGCGTTACCGGGGGAAGCACAGATACGCAGTATTTT. This translates into CASSVTGGSTDTQYF.

The CDR3: CASSQGLAGVGETQYF. The CDR3 DNA is TGTGCCAGCAGCCAAGGACTAGCGGGAGTAGGAGAGACCCAGTACTTC. The V and J genes are TRBV6-6 and TRBJ2-5, with TRBD2 matching 13 bases. This CDR3 is 16 amino acids long. V lost 6 bases to trimming and J lost 4 bases; unmatched junction nucleotides: 8. Germline V gene lookup returns CDR1 MNHNY and CDR2 SVGAGI (reference sequence).